The T cell receptor (beta chain) described here comes from a study of blood T cell repertoires in COVID-19. The repertoire was sequenced with immunoSEQ multiplex PCR; TCRdb's copy has only in-frame clones and lacks some. The sample consists of under 200,000 clones, over 70% of them appearing once. This CDR3 spans 12 amino acids. Trimming removed 7 bases at V and 8 bases at J, with 14 bases between. Germline values: CDR1 SNHLY, CDR2 FYNNEI. The receptor was isolated from a man between 60 and 75 years old with acute or convalescent COVID-19. This chain connects TRBV2 to TRBJ1-2; no reliable D call. The sample was peripheral blood. CDR3 coding DNA: TGTGCCAGCACCTACGGGGAGTACGGCTACACCTTC. This gives the protein CASTYGEYGYTF. Combining the CDR3 with reference TRBV2 and TRBJ1-2 gives the whole variable domain EPEVTQTPSHQVTQMGQEVILRCVPISNHLYFYWYRQILGQKVEFLVSFYNNEISEKSEIFDDQFSVERPDGSNFTLKIRSTKLEDSAMYFCASTYGEYGYTFGSGTRLTVV.